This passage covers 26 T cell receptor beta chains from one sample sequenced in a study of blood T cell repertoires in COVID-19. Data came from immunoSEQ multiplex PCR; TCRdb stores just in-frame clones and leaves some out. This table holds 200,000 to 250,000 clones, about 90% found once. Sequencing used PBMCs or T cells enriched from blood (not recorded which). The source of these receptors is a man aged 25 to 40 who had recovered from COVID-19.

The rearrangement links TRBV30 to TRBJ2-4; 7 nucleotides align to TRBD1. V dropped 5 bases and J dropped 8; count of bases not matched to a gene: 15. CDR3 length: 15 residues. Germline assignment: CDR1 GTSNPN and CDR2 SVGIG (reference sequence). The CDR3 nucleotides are TGTGCCTGGTCCCCTCCGACAGGGCCAGGAGACATTCAGTACTTC. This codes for CAWSPPTGPGDIQYF.

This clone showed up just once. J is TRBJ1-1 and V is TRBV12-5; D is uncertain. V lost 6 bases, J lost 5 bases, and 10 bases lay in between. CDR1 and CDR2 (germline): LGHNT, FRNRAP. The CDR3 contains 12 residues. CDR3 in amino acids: CASGITETEAFF. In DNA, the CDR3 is TGTGCTAGTGGCATCACGGAGACTGAAGCTTTCTTT. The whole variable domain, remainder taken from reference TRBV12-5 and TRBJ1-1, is DARVTQTPRHKVTEMGQEVTMRCQPILGHNTVFWYRQTMMQGLELLAYFRNRAPLDDSGMPKDRFSAEMPDATLATLKIQPSEPRDSAVYFCASGITETEAFFGQGTRLTVV.

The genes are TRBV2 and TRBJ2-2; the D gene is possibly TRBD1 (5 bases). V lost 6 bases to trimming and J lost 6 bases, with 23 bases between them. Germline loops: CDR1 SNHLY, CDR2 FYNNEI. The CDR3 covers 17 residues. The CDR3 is CASRAERGLENAGELFF. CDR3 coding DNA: TGTGCCAGCAGGGCAGAAAGGGGCCTCGAAAATGCCGGGGAGCTGTTTTTT. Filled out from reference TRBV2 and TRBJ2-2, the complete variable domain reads EPEVTQTPSHQVTQMGQEVILRCVPISNHLYFYWYRQILGQKVEFLVSFYNNEISEKSEIFDDQFSVERPDGSNFTLKIRSTKLEDSAMYFCASRAERGLENAGELFFGEGSRLTVL.

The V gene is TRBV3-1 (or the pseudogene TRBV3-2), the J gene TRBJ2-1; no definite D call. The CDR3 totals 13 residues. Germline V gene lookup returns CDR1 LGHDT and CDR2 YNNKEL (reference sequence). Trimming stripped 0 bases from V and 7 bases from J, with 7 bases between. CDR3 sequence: CASSQDLSNEQFF. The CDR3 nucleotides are TGTGCCAGCAGCCAAGATCTGAGTAATGAGCAGTTCTTC.

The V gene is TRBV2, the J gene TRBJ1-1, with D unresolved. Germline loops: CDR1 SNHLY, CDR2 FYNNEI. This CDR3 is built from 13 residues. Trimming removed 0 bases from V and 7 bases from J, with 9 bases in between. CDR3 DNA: TGTGCCAGCAGTGAAGCGCGACGGGTTGAAGCTTTCTTT. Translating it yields CASSEARRVEAFF.

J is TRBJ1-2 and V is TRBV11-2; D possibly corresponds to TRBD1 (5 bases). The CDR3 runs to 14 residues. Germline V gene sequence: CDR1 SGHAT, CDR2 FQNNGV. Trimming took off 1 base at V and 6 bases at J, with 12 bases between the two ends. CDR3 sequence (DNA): TGTGCCAGCAGCTTAGTGCGGGGACGGGATGGCTACACCTTC. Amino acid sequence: CASSLVRGRDGYTF. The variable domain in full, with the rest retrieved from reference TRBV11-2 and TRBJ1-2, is EAGVAQSPRYKIIEKRQSVAFWCNPISGHATLYWYQQILGQGPKLLIQFQNNGVVDDSQLPKDRFSAERLKGVDSTLKIQPAKLEDSAVYLCASSLVRGRDGYTFGSGTRLTVV.

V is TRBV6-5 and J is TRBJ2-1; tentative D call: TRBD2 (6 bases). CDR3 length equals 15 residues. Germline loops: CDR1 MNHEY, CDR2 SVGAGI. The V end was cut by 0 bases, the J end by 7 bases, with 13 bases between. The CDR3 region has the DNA TGTGCCAGCAGTTACTCTAGGGGAAGCGGGAATGAGCAGTTCTTC. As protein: CASSYSRGSGNEQFF.

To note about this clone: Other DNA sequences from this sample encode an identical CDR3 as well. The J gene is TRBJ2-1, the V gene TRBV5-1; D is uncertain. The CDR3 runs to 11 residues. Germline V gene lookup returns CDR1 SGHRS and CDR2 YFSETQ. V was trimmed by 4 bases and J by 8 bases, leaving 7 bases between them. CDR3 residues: CASSLSDEQFF. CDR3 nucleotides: TGCGCCAGCAGCCTGAGCGATGAGCAGTTCTTC. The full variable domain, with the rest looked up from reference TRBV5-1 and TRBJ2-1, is KAGVTQTPRYLIKTRGQQVTLSCSPISGHRSVSWYQQTPGQGLQFLFEYFSETQRNKGNFPGRFSGRQFSNSRSEMNVSTLELGDSALYLCASSLSDEQFFGPGTRLTVL.

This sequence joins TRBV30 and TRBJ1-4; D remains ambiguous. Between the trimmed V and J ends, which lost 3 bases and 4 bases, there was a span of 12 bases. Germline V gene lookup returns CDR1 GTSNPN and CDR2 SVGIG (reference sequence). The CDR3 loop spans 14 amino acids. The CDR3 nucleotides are TGTGCCTGGAGGACCGGGAAAAATAATGAAAAACTGTTTTTT. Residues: CAWRTGKNNEKLFF.

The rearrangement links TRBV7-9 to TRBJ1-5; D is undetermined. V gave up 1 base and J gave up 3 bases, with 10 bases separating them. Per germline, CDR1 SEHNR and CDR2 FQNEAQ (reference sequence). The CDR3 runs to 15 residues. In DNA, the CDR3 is TGTGCCAGCAGCTTAGGAACTTATGACAATCAGCCCCAGCATTTT. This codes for CASSLGTYDNQPQHF.

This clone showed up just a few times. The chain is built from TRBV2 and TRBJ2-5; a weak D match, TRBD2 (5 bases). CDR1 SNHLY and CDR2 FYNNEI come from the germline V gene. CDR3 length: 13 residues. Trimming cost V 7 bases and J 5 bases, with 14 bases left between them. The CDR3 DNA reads TGTGCCAGCACGGGAAGGTCCCGGGAGACCCAGTACTTC. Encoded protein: CASTGRSRETQYF.

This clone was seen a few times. In nucleotides, the CDR3 is TGTGCCAGCAGTTCCGGGACAGGGGTTGGGAGTCAGCCCCAGCATTTT. Translated: CASSSGTGVGSQPQHF. The rearrangement uses TRBV28 and TRBJ1-5; TRBD1 matches 10 bases. The CDR3 has 16 residues. Germline V gene sequence: CDR1 MDHEN, CDR2 SYDVKM. V trimming: 4 bases; J trimming: 6 bases; junction bases outside the gene matches: 9.

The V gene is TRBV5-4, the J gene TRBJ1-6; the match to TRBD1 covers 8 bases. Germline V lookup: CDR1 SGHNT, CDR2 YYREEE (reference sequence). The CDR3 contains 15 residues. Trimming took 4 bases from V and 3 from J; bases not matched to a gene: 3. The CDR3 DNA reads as TGTGCCAGCAGCCGGGGGACAGGCTATAATTCACCCCTCCACTTT. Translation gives CASSRGTGYNSPLHF.

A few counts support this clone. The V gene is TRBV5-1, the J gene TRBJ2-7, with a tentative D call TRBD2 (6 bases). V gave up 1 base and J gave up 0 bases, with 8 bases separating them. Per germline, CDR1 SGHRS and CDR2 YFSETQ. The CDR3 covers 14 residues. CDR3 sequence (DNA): TGCGCCAGCAGCTTGCGGGGGTACTCCTACGAGCAGTACTTC. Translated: CASSLRGYSYEQYF.

CDR3 amino acids: CASRGPSEYTGELFF. In DNA form, the CDR3 reads TGTGCCAGCAGGGGCCCTAGCGAGTACACCGGGGAGCTGTTTTTT. V gene TRBV4-2 combines with J gene TRBJ2-2; maybe TRBD2 (6 bases). Trimming shortened V by 6 bases and J by 3 bases, and 14 bases separated the two germline ends. This CDR3 is built from 15 residues. Germline values: CDR1 LGHNA, CDR2 YNFKEQ.

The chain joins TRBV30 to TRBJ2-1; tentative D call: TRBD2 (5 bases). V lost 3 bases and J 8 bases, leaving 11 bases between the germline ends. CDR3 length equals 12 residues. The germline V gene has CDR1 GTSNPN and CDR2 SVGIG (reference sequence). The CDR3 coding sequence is TGTGCCTGGAGCCCACCCGGGGATGAGCAGTTCTTC. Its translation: CAWSPPGDEQFF.

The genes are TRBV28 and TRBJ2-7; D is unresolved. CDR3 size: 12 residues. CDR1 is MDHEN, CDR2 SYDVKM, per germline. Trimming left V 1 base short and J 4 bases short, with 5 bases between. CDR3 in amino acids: CASSLSFYEQYF. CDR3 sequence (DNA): TGTGCCAGCAGTTTATCATTTTACGAGCAGTACTTC.

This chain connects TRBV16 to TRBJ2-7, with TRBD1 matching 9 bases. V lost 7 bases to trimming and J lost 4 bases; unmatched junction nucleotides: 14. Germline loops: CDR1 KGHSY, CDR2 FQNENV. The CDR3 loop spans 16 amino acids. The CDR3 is CASTLNRGPPPYEQYF. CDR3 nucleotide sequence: TGTGCCAGCACCCTTAACAGGGGGCCCCCCCCTTACGAGCAGTACTTC.

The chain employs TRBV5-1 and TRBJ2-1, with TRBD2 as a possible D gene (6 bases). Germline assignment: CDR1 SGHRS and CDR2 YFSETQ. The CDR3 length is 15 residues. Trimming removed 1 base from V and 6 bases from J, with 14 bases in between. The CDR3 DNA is TGCGCCAGCAGCTTGATTCTAGCGACTAGCAATGAGCAGTTCTTC. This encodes CASSLILATSNEQFF.

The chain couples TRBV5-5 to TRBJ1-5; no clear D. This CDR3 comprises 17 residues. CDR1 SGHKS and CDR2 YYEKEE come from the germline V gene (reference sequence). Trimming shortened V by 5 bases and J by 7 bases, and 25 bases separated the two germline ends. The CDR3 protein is CASSSRSQLGVGQPQHF. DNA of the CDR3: TGTGCCAGCAGTTCACGTAGCCAATTGGGAGTAGGCCAGCCCCAGCATTTT. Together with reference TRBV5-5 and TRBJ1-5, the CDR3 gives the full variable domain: DAGVTQSPTHLIKTRGQQVTLRCSPISGHKSVSWYQQVLGQGPQFIFQYYEKEERGRGNFPDRFSARQFPNYSSELNVNALLLGDSALYLCASSSRSQLGVGQPQHFGDGTRLSIL.

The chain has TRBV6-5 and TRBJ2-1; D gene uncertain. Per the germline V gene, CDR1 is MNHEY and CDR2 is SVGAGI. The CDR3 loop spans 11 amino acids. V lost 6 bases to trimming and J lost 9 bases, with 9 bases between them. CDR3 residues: CASSNSGEQFF. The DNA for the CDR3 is TGTGCCAGCAGCAATTCCGGTGAGCAGTTCTTC.

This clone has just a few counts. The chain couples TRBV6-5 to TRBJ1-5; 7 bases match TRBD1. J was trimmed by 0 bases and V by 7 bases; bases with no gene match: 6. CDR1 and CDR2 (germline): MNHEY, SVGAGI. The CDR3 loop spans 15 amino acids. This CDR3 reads CASTATGDSNQPQHF. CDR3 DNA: TGTGCCAGCACCGCTACAGGGGATAGCAATCAGCCCCAGCATTTT.

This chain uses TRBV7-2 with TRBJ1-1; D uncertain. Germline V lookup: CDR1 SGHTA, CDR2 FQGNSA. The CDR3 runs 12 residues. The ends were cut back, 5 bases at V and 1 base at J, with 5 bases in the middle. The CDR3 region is CASSARNTEAFF. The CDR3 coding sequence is TGTGCCAGCAGCGCTAGGAACACTGAAGCTTTCTTT.

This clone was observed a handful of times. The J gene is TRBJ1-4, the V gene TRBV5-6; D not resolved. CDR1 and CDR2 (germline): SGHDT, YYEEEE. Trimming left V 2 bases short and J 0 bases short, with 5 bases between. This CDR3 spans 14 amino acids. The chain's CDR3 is CASSLTATNEKLFF. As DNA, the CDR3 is TGTGCCAGCAGCTTAACAGCAACTAATGAAAAACTGTTTTTT.

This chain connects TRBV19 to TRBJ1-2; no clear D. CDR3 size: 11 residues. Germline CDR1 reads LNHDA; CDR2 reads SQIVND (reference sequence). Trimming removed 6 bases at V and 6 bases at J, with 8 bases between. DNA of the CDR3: TGTGCCAGTAGAGACATTGATGGCTACACCTTC. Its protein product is CASRDIDGYTF.

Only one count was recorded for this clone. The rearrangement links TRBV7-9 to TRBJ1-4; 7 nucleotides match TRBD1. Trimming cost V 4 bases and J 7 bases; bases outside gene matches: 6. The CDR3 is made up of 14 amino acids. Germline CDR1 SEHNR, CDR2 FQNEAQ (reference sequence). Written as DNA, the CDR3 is TGTGCCAGCAGCTCGACAGGGCTTGGTGAAAAACTGTTTTTT. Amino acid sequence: CASSSTGLGEKLFF.